This T cell receptor beta chain is drawn from a study of T-cell reconstitution after alpha-beta-depleted transplantation in children. As it was prepared, the TCRbeta library received unique molecular identifiers. TCRdb used MiXCR to reprocess the PCR reads, holding one entry per CDR3 protein. The table records 200,000 to 250,000 distinct CDR3 sequences, 20% to 30% of them present only once. Germline-derived CDR1 and CDR2 are MNHEY and SVGEGT. This CDR3 region has 12 residues. The V end was cut by 7 bases, the J end by 1 base, with 8 bases between. The source material was PBMCs, mostly from graft donor cells, sampled 360 days after TCRalphabeta/CD19-depleted stem cell transplant. This clonotype was obtained from a female patient aged 2 to 10 who had a stem cell transplant for congenital amegakaryocytic thrombocytopenia, so the T cells may come from the graft donor. The chain couples TRBV6-2 or TRBV6-3 to TRBJ2-7; maybe TRBD2 (5 bases). CDR3 sequence (DNA): TGTGCCAGCAACGAGCGGTCCTACGAGCAGTACTTC. Its translation is CASNERSYEQYF.